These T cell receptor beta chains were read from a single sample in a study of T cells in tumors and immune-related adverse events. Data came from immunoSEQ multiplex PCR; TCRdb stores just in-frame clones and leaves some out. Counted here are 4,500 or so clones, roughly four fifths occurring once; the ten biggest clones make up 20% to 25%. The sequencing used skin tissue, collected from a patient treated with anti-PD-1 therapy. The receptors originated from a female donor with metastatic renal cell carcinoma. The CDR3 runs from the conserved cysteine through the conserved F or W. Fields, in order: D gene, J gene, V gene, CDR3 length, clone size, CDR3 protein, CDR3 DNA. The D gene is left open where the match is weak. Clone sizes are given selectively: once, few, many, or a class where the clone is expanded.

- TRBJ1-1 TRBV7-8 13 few CASSLEGNTEAFF TGTGCCAGCAGCTTGGAAGGGAACACTGAAGCTTTCTTT
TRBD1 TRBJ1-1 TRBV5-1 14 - CASRGTGEWREAFF TGCGCCAGCAGAGGAACAGGGGAGTGGCGAGAAGCTTTCTTT
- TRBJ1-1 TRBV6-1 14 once CASRVRGPNTEAFF TGTGCCAGCAGGGTCAGGGGCCCGAACACTGAAGCTTTCTTT
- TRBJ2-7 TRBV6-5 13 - CASSYGGLYEQYF TGTGCCAGCAGTTATGGGGGGCTCTACGAGCAGTACTTC
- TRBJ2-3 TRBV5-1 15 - CASSEGRYSTDTQYF TGCGCCAGCAGCGAGGGCAGGTACTCCACAGATACGCAGTATTTT
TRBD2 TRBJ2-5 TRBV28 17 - CASSSPLSGNLQETQYF TGTGCCAGCAGTTCCCCCCTGAGCGGGAACTTACAAGAGACCCAGTACTTC
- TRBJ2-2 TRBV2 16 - CASRPLLAGVAGELFF TGTGCCAGCAGACCTCTGCTAGCCGGCGTCGCCGGGGAGCTGTTTTTT
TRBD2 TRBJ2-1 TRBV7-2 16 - CASSLVRLAVYNEQFF TGTGCCAGCAGCTTAGTTCGGCTAGCGGTCTACAATGAGCAGTTCTTC
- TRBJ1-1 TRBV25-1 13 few CASSGIFGTEAFF TGTGCCAGCAGTGGAATTTTTGGGACTGAAGCTTTCTTT
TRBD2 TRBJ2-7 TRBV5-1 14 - CASSFTSGSYEQYF TGCGCCAGCAGCTTTACTAGCGGGTCCTACGAGCAGTACTTC
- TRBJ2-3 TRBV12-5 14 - CASGLTSSADTQYF TGTGCTAGTGGTTTAACTAGCAGTGCAGATACGCAGTATTTT
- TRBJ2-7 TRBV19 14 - CASASTGAQNEQYF TGTGCCAGTGCCTCTACGGGGGCGCAAAACGAGCAGTACTTC